One and the same sample provided the 21 T cell receptor beta chains below, sequenced in a study of cytomegalovirus exposure and HLA in healthy donors. The PCR was carried out with 60 Vbeta primers and 13 Jbeta primers. Measured with immunoSEQ multiplex PCR; TCRdb has only the in-frame clones, and not every one. Of about 25,000 clones in the sample, 79% were seen once. The sample was PBMCs. The receptors were sampled from a male donor in good health and CMV-seronegative.

This clone was counted only a few times. The chain uses TRBV19 and TRBJ1-6, with D possibly being TRBD1 (5 bases). Germline V gives CDR1 LNHDA, CDR2 SQIVND (reference sequence). The CDR3 length is 14 residues. The V and J ends lost 2 bases and 6 bases respectively, with 8 bases between them. This CDR3 reads CASSIWGTNSPLHF. The CDR3, as DNA: TGTGCCAGTAGTATATGGGGCACTAATTCACCCCTCCACTTT.

The J gene is TRBJ1-5, the V gene TRBV6-5; D possibly corresponds to TRBD1 (5 bases). Germline CDR1 and CDR2: MNHEY and SVGAGI. CDR3 length: 16 residues. Trimming removed 0 bases from V and 6 bases from J, with 15 bases in between. The CDR3 protein is CASSYSGSGLSQPQHF. CDR3 coding DNA: TGTGCCAGCAGTTACTCAGGTTCAGGGTTAAGTCAGCCCCAGCATTTT.

V usage is TRBV5-4 and J usage is TRBJ1-2; 8 positions match TRBD1. V shed 0 bases, J shed 6 bases, and the junction held 7 bases outside the gene matches. Germline assignment: CDR1 SGHNT and CDR2 YYREEE (reference sequence). The CDR3 consists of 15 residues. The CDR3 protein is CASSLDRGTFDGYTF. CDR3 sequence (DNA): TGTGCCAGCAGCTTGGACAGGGGGACTTTCGATGGCTACACCTTC.

The chain has TRBV7-9 and TRBJ2-1; D might be TRBD2 (5 bases). The ends were cut back, 4 bases at V and 5 bases at J, with 18 bases in the middle. Germline loops: CDR1 SEHNR, CDR2 FQNEAQ (reference sequence). The CDR3 runs to 16 residues. The CDR3, as DNA: TGTGCCAGCAGCTCGCTGGACCCAACTAGGAACAATGAGCAGTTCTTC. Its translation is CASSSLDPTRNNEQFF. The full variable domain, in which reference TRBV7-9 and TRBJ2-1 provide the parts outside the CDR3, is DTGVSQNPRHKITKRGQNVTFRCDPISEHNRLYWYRQTLGQGPEFLTYFQNEAQLEKSRLLSDRFSAERPKGSFSTLEIQRTEQGDSAMYLCASSSLDPTRNNEQFFGPGTRLTVL.

This clone has a single count. The V and J genes are TRBV9 and TRBJ2-7; 12 nucleotides align to TRBD2. The CDR3 has 16 residues. Trimming at V came to 0 bases and at J to 3 bases, leaving 4 bases not matched to a gene. Germline V CDR1 and CDR2: SGDLS, YYNGEE. This chain's CDR3 is CASSVGLAGVGYEQYF. The DNA for the CDR3 is TGTGCCAGCAGCGTAGGACTAGCGGGAGTTGGCTACGAGCAGTACTTC.

This chain links TRBV4-1 with TRBJ2-5; 10 bases match TRBD2. Per the germline V gene, CDR1 is MGHRA and CDR2 is YSYEKL. Unmatched junction bases numbered 17, after V lost 2 bases and J lost 5 bases. CDR3 length equals 19 residues. The CDR3 loop is CASSQKLGKERGGRETQYF. The CDR3 coding sequence is TGCGCCAGCAGCCAAAAGTTGGGGAAGGAGCGGGGGGGCCGGGAGACCCAGTACTTC.

This clone came up a few times. The V and J genes are TRBV5-5 and TRBJ1-6; D is unclear. Germline assignment: CDR1 SGHKS and CDR2 YYEKEE (reference sequence). CDR3 length: 16 residues. V gave up 4 bases and J gave up 6 bases, with 17 bases separating them. Here the CDR3 DNA reads TGTGCCAGCAGCCCGTCGGAGATACGGATTAATTCACCCCTCCACTTT. This translates into CASSPSEIRINSPLHF.

The chain has TRBV7-9 and TRBJ1-1; D ambiguous. Trimming shortened V by 6 bases and J by 4 bases, and 18 bases separated the two germline ends. Germline CDR1 reads SEHNR; CDR2 reads FQNEAQ (reference sequence). The CDR3 loop spans 15 amino acids. The CDR3 loop reads CASSPGMTRATEAFF. In nucleotides, the CDR3 is TGTGCCAGCAGTCCAGGTATGACGCGGGCCACTGAAGCTTTCTTT.

The chain has TRBV21-1 and TRBJ2-1; whether TRBD1, the table's D call, matches the DNA was not checked. TRBV21-1 has pseudogene status. The CDR3 is 18 amino acids. The CDR3 sequence is CASRTTRQGPQRDNEQFF. CDR3 sequence (DNA): TGTGCCAGCAGAACGACCCGACAGGGGCCCCAGCGGGACAATGAGCAGTTCTTC.

This clone was seen once. The chain has TRBV28 and TRBJ1-2; tentatively, D is TRBD1 (5 bases). The CDR3 is 14 amino acids. From germline, CDR1 is MDHEN and CDR2 SYDVKM. Trimming cost V 8 bases and J 7 bases, with 20 bases left between them. The CDR3 here is CASGSLEGRGGYTF. The CDR3 coding sequence is TGTGCCAGCGGATCCCTGGAGGGGAGGGGTGGCTACACCTTC.

The chain carries TRBV4-2 and TRBJ2-2; 9 bases line up with TRBD2. The germline V gene has CDR1 LGHNA and CDR2 YNFKEQ. With 2 bases clipped from V and 1 base from J, the junction kept 2 bases outside the gene matches. The CDR3 spans 16 residues. The CDR3 is CASSQNSGRNTGELFF. CDR3 nucleotide sequence: TGTGCCAGCAGCCAAAATAGCGGGAGGAACACCGGGGAGCTGTTTTTT.

The V call is TRBV7-8, the J call TRBJ2-5; D is unclear. The closer fit of TRBJ2-7 to the DNA end suggests the J call may be wrong. Germline CDR1 SGHVS, CDR2 FQNEAQ. This CDR3 has 13 residues. CDR3 sequence reads: CASSPLSSYEQYF. CDR3 nucleotide sequence: TGTGCCAGCAGCCCCCTAAGCTCCTACGAGCAGTACTTC.

The V and J genes are TRBV7-9 and TRBJ1-6; 8 bases match TRBD1. Germline V gene sequence: CDR1 SEHNR, CDR2 FQNEAQ (reference sequence). The CDR3 is made up of 17 amino acids. After removal of 4 bases from V and 1 base from J, the junction contained 6 bases not matched to a gene. CDR3 residues: CASSSNQGASYNSPLHF. The CDR3 DNA reads as TGTGCCAGCAGCTCAAACCAGGGGGCTTCCTATAATTCACCCCTCCACTTT.

The chain couples TRBV5-6 to TRBJ2-5; 9 nucleotides line up with TRBD1. Trimming at V came to 3 bases and at J to 3 bases, leaving 9 bases not matched to a gene. CDR1 is SGHDT and CDR2 is YYEEEE in the germline V gene. This CDR3 region has 16 residues. This CDR3 is CASSSDRGTTKETQYF. Written as DNA, the CDR3 is TGTGCCAGCAGCTCAGACAGGGGGACCACCAAAGAGACCCAGTACTTC.

This chain uses TRBV2 with TRBJ2-3; 15 bases are shared with TRBD2. There are 15 residues in the CDR3. The junction had 4 bases not matched to a gene; V was cut back by 6 bases and J by 6 bases. CDR1 SNHLY and CDR2 FYNNEI come from the germline V gene. DNA of the CDR3: TGTGCCAGCAGAACCGGGACTAGCGGGAGGGATACGCAGTATTTT. This codes for CASRTGTSGRDTQYF.

V usage is TRBV7-8 and J usage is TRBJ2-1; D is unclear. V shed 0 bases and J shed 9 bases, with 9 bases lying between them. The length of the CDR3 is 13 residues. CDR1 and CDR2 (germline): SGHVS, FQNEAQ. Here the CDR3 reads CASSLAFSAEQFF. In DNA, the CDR3 is TGTGCCAGCAGCTTAGCGTTCAGCGCTGAGCAGTTCTTC. The full variable domain, in which reference TRBV7-8 and TRBJ2-1 provide the parts outside the CDR3, is GAGVSQSPRYKVAKRGQDVALRCDPISGHVSLFWYQQALGQGPEFLTYFQNEAQLDKSGLPSDRFFAERPEGSVSTLKIQRTQQEDSAVYLCASSLAFSAEQFFGPGTRLTVL.

This rearrangement joins TRBV28 to TRBJ2-7; possible D gene TRBD2, 8 bases. V lost 6 bases to trimming and J lost 4 bases, with 25 bases between them. The CDR3 length is 17 residues. Germline V gene sequence: CDR1 MDHEN, CDR2 SYDVKM. CDR3 protein: CASSRRGLAGGIYEQYF. The CDR3 DNA follows: TGTGCCAGCAGCCGAAGGGGGCTAGCGGGCGGAATTTACGAGCAGTACTTC. Looking up the rest from reference TRBV28 and TRBJ2-7 gives the full variable domain: DVKVTQSSRYLVKRTGEKVFLECVQDMDHENMFWYRQDPGLGLRLIYFSYDVKMKEKGDIPEGYSVSREKKERFSLILESASTNQTSMYLCASSRRGLAGGIYEQYFGPGTRLTVT.

The chain joins TRBV11-2 to TRBJ1-6, with TRBD1 matching 9 bases. The ends lost 2 bases at V and 8 bases at J; junction bases unmatched: 1. This CDR3 is built from 14 residues. Looked up from germline, CDR1 is SGHAT and CDR2 is FQNNGV. CDR3 DNA sequence: TGTGCCAGCAGCTTAAACAGGGGGCATTCACCCCTCCACTTT. It yields the protein CASSLNRGHSPLHF. The full variable domain, in which reference TRBV11-2 and TRBJ1-6 provide the parts outside the CDR3, is EAGVAQSPRYKIIEKRQSVAFWCNPISGHATLYWYQQILGQGPKLLIQFQNNGVVDDSQLPKDRFSAERLKGVDSTLKIQPAKLEDSAVYLCASSLNRGHSPLHFGNGTRLTVT.

The J gene is TRBJ2-5, the V gene TRBV6-6, with 7 bases matching TRBD2. This CDR3 contains 15 residues. Germline values: CDR1 MNHNY, CDR2 SVGAGI (reference sequence). V gave up 0 bases and J gave up 0 bases; unmatched junction bases: 1. The chain's CDR3 is CASSYSSGHQETQYF. CDR3 coding DNA: TGTGCCAGCAGTTACTCTAGCGGGCACCAAGAGACCCAGTACTTC.

A single count supports this clone. The V gene is TRBV13, the J gene TRBJ1-2, with D possibly TRBD1 on 6 matching bases. This CDR3 region has 13 residues. Trimming took off 2 bases at V and 8 bases at J, with 12 bases between the two ends. CDR1 PRHDT and CDR2 FYEKMQ come from the germline V gene (reference sequence). CDR3 coding DNA: TGTGCCAGCAGCTTATTGGGCAGGGGAGGCTACACCTTC. It specifies CASSLLGRGGYTF. The full variable domain, rest sourced from reference TRBV13 and TRBJ1-2, is AAGVIQSPRHLIKEKRETATLKCYPIPRHDTVYWYQQGPGQDPQFLISFYEKMQSDKGSIPDRFSAQQFSDYHSELNMSSLELGDSALYFCASSLLGRGGYTFGSGTRLTVV.

V and J are TRBV2 and TRBJ2-1; 9 bases align to TRBD1. This CDR3 contains 12 residues. V shed 8 bases, J shed 6 bases, and the junction held 2 bases outside the gene matches. Germline loops: CDR1 SNHLY, CDR2 FYNNEI. The CDR3 DNA is TGTGCCAGCCGGGACAGGGCCAATGAGCAGTTCTTC. This encodes CASRDRANEQFF.